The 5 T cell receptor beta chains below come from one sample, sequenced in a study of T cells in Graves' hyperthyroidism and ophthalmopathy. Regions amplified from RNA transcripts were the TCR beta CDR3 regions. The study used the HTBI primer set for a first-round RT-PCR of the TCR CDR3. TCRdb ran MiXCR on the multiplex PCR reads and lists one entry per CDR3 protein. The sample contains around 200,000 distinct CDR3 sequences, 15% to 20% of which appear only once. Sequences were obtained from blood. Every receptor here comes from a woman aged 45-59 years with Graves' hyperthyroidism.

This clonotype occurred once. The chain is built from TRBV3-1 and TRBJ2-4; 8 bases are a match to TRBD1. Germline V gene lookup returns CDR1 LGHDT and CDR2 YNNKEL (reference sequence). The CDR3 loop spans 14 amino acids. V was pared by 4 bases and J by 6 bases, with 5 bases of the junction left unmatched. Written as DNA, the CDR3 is TGTGCCAGCAGCCCATTACAGGGGGGAAACATTCAGTACTTC. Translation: CASSPLQGGNIQYF.

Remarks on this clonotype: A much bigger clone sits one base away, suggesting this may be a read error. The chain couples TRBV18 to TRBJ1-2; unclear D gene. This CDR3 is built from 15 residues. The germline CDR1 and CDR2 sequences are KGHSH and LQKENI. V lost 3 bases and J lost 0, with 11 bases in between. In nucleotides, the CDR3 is TGTGCCAGCTCACCTCCCAATCTAGCTAACTATGGCTACACCTTC. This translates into CASSPPNLANYGYTF.

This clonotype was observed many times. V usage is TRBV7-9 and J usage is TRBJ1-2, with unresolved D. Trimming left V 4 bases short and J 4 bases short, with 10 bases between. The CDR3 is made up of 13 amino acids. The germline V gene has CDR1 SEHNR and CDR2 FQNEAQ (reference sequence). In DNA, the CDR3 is TGTGCCAGCAGCTCCCATAGCCCCTATGGCTACACCTTC. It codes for CASSSHSPYGYTF.

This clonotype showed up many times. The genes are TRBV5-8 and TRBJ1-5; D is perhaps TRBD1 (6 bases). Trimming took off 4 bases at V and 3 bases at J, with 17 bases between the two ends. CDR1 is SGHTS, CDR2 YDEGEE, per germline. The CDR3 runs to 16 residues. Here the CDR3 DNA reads TGTGCCAGCAGCGCGCGACAGGTTTCGAACAATCAGCCCCAGCATTTT. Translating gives CASSARQVSNNQPQHF.

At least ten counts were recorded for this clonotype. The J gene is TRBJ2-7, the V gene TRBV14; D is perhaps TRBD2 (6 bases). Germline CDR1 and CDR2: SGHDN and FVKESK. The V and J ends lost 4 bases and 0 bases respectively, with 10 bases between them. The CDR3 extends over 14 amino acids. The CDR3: CASSRQEGSYEQYF. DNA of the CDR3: TGTGCCAGCAGCCGTCAGGAGGGCTCCTACGAGCAGTACTTC.